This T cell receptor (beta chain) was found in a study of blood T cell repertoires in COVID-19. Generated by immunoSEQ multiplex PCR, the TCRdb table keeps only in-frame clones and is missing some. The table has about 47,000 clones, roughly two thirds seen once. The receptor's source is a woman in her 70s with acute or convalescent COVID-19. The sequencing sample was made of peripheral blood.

In DNA form, the CDR3 reads TGCGCCAGCAGTCAAACAGGGGGCAATCAGCCCCAGCATTTT. The encoded protein is CASSQTGGNQPQHF. The genes are TRBV4-1 and TRBJ1-5, with 7 bases identical to TRBD1. V gave up 6 bases and J gave up 2 bases; unmatched junction bases: 4. Germline V lookup: CDR1 MGHRA, CDR2 YSYEKL. The CDR3 spans 14 residues.